A selection of T cell receptor beta chains follows, all from one sample in a study of identifying expanded T cells in peripheral blood. Data came from immunoSEQ multiplex PCR; TCRdb stores just in-frame clones and leaves some out. The table records over 85,000 clones, around 83% of them present only once. The sample taken for sequencing was blood. The receptors were sampled from a person aged 18-69 years in good health. CDR3s include the opening cysteine and the closing phenylalanine or tryptophan. Fields, in order: D gene, J gene, clone size, V gene, CDR3 DNA, CDR3 protein. A D gene is named only where the DNA matches it firmly. The size entry is marked missing in some rows and otherwise reads once, few, many or a size class.

>-|TRBJ2-1|-|TRBV7-9
TGTGCCAGCAGCCCCCGGACAGCAGACAATGAGCAGTTCTTC
CASSPRTADNEQFF
>-|TRBJ1-1|-|TRBV7-8
TGTGCCAGCAGCTTAATCCCTCTTAGGGGGGCAATTTCTTCCACTGAAGCTTTCTTT
CASSLIPLRGAISSTEAFF
>-|TRBJ1-1|-|TRBV6-1
TGTGCCAGCGGGGCCCGCACTGAAGCTTTCTTT
CASGARTEAFF
>-|TRBJ1-1|-|TRBV5-4
TGTGCCAGCAGCTTTTCCCCGACAGGACCTGAAGCTTTCTTT
CASSFSPTGPEAFF
>-|TRBJ1-2|-|TRBV5-5
TGTGCCAGCAGCCGGGCAGGGCTCATTTATGGCTACACCTTC
CASSRAGLIYGYTF
>TRBD1|TRBJ2-2|-|TRBV4-2
TGTGCCAGCAGCCAAGGGACAGGGGTTGACGGGGAGCTGTTTTTT
CASSQGTGVDGELFF
>TRBD1|TRBJ1-2|-|TRBV7-9
TGTGCCAGCAGCTTAGGCAGGGGGCGCGACTATGGCTACACCTTC
CASSLGRGRDYGYTF
>-|TRBJ2-7|-|TRBV6-5
TGTGCCAGCAGTTACGAGGGGGGGCCGTCCTACGAGCAGTACTTC
CASSYEGGPSYEQYF
>TRBD1|TRBJ1-1|-|TRBV7-9
TGTGCCAGCAGCTGGGGGACAGGGTGGGACACTGAAGCTTTCTTT
CASSWGTGWDTEAFF
>-|TRBJ1-2|-|TRBV6-6
TGTGCCAGCAGTACACAGGGATGGGGCTACACCTTC
CASSTQGWGYTF
>-|TRBJ1-1|-|TRBV7-9
TGTGCCAGCAGCGGATTCCACTCGGTGGGGGTTAGAATCACTGAAGCTTTCTTT
CASSGFHSVGVRITEAFF
>TRBD1|TRBJ1-2|-|TRBV28
TGTGCCACCCGACAGGGGAATAACTATGGCTACACCTTC
CATRQGNNYGYTF
>-|TRBJ1-6|few|TRBV9
TGTGCCAGCAGCGTGGGCAGGGGAATGGATAATTCACCCCTCCACTTT
CASSVGRGMDNSPLHF
>-|TRBJ1-1|-|TRBV7-9
TGTGCCACTATGGAGGATGGGAACACTGAAGCTTTCTTT
CATMEDGNTEAFF
>-|TRBJ2-1|-|TRBV7-3
TGTGCCAGCAGCCCCATCGCCAGGGATGATGAGCAGTTCTTC
CASSPIARDDEQFF
>TRBD2|TRBJ2-1|-|TRBV27
TGTGCCAGCAGTCCCCCGGGACTAGCGGGGTATGAGCAGTTCTTC
CASSPPGLAGYEQFF
>-|TRBJ2-7|-|TRBV2
TGTGCCAGCAGTGAATTTGATAGAGACTACGAGCAGTACTTC
CASSEFDRDYEQYF
>-|TRBJ1-3|-|TRBV9
TGTGCCAGCAGCTCCCAGGCCCGCCACGACTCTGGAAACACCATATATTTT
CASSSQARHDSGNTIYF
>TRBD2|TRBJ2-3|-|TRBV4-3
TGCGCCAGCAGCCAAGATCTCGGGGGGAGAGGTAATACGCAGTATTTT
CASSQDLGGRGNTQYF
>TRBD2|TRBJ2-1|-|TRBV10-2
TGCGCCAGCAGAGGACTAGCGGGGGATCTCTCCTACAATGAGCAGTTCTTC
CASRGLAGDLSYNEQFF
>TRBD2|TRBJ2-7|-|TRBV6-5
TGTGCCAGCAGGAACCTAGCGGGGCCCTACGAGCAGTACTTC
CASRNLAGPYEQYF
>TRBD1|TRBJ1-1|-|TRBV4-3
TGCGCCAGCTCTACAGGGGTGTGGAGTGAAGCTTTCTTT
CASSTGVWSEAFF
>-|TRBJ1-2|-|TRBV7-2
TGTGCCAGCAGCTTAGGGCCGGGGGCTTCCTATGGCTACACCTTC
CASSLGPGASYGYTF
>-|TRBJ2-7|-|TRBV10-3
TGTGCCATCAGTGAGCCAGGACGCTACGAGCAGTACTTC
CAISEPGRYEQYF
>-|TRBJ1-1|once|TRBV5-6
TGTGCCAGCAGCTTGGTGTCCGGATACACTGAAGCTTTCTTT
CASSLVSGYTEAFF
>TRBD1|TRBJ1-1|-|TRBV11-2
TGTGCCAGCAGCCTCGGACAGGGAACCACTGAAGCTTTCTTT
CASSLGQGTTEAFF
>-|TRBJ2-1|-|TRBV9
TGTGCCAGCAGCCCAGGGGCCTTCTCCTACAATGAGCAGTTCTTC
CASSPGAFSYNEQFF
>-|TRBJ2-2|-|TRBV18
TGTGCCAGCTCACCCTTCACCGGGGAGCTGTTTTTT
CASSPFTGELFF
>-|TRBJ2-7|few|TRBV7-7
TGTGCCAGCAGCCCCCGGGACGGATACGAGCAGTACTTC
CASSPRDGYEQYF
>TRBD2|TRBJ2-7|-|TRBV5-6
TGTGCCAGCAGACCGCCGTGGTCTAGCGGGGAGCAGTACTTC
CASRPPWSSGEQYF
>-|TRBJ1-2|-|TRBV7-2
TGTGCCAGCAGCTTAATCGGCAACCCCACCGGAGGCTACACCTTC
CASSLIGNPTGGYTF
>-|TRBJ2-7|-|TRBV5-5
TGTGCCAGCAGATTCGTCGAGGGCCCTTCCTACGAGCAGTACTTC
CASRFVEGPSYEQYF
>-|TRBJ1-1|many|TRBV5-4
TGTGCCAGCAGCCCCCAATACAGCGGCACTGAAGCTTTCTTT
CASSPQYSGTEAFF
>TRBD2|TRBJ2-1|-|TRBV25-1
TGTGCCAGCAGTGAGAGGACTAGCGGGGGAAATCACAATGAGCAGTTCTTC
CASSERTSGGNHNEQFF
>-|TRBJ2-1|-|TRBV7-9
TGTGCCAGCAGCTTAGCGCTTAACGCGGCTGAGCAGTTCTTC
CASSLALNAAEQFF
>TRBD2|TRBJ2-1|-|TRBV6-1
TGTGCCAGCTGGACTAGCGGGGGGTACAATGAGCAGTTCTTC
CASWTSGGYNEQFF
>-|TRBJ1-1|-|TRBV7-7
TGTGCCAGCAGCGAATACCCCCGGACAGCGAACACTGAAGCTTTCTTT
CASSEYPRTANTEAFF
>-|TRBJ2-5|-|TRBV29-1
TGCAGCGTTGAAAAAGTGGAGACCCAGTACTTC
CSVEKVETQYF
>-|TRBJ1-6|-|TRBV7-8
TGTGCCAGCAGCTTATCGGGGAGTTCACCCCTCCACTTT
CASSLSGSSPLHF
>TRBD1|TRBJ1-2|-|TRBV19
TGTGCCAGTAGTATCGTGACAGGGACCTATGGCTACACCTTC
CASSIVTGTYGYTF
>TRBD1|TRBJ1-2|-|TRBV27
TGTGCCAGCAGTTCCCTTGGACAGGGCACCTATGGCTACACCTTC
CASSSLGQGTYGYTF
>-|TRBJ1-2|-|TRBV7-9
TGTGCCAGCAGTCAAAGTCGCCTAAACCCGCAGGGTGCTCCGGCTGGCTACACCTTC
CASSQSRLNPQGAPAGYTF
>-|TRBJ1-5|-|TRBV15
TGTGCCACCAGCACGGGCATTTTCGGGCCGAAGTATAGCAATCAGCCCCAGCATTTT
CATSTGIFGPKYSNQPQHF
>-|TRBJ2-7|-|TRBV27
TGTGCCAGCGGTAGGGGACTCCTCGAGCAGTACTTC
CASGRGLLEQYF
>TRBD2|TRBJ2-7|-|TRBV5-4
TGTGCCAGCAGCCCCGTAGCGGGGAGCTCCTACGAGCAGTACTTC
CASSPVAGSSYEQYF